These 31 T cell receptor beta chains share one sample of origin, sequenced in a study of T cell responses to AZD1222 COVID-19 vaccine (dated by TCRdb to the early 2020s). The time point label, as the study defines it: baseline before first vaccination. The library was produced with the immunoSEQ multiplex PCR assay. In its TCRdb copy, this immuneACCESS table keeps in-frame sequences only and misses some clones. Where compared with another copy, unresolved V genes explain less than half of these, and the others have no known cause. This sample lists about 100,000 clones; 88% were detected once. About 1.7% of the sample is taken by the ten largest. Sequenced here: peripheral blood, sampled on day 0 of AZD1222 vaccination. The receptors originated from an adult in good health.

J is TRBJ2-2 and V is TRBV5-5; D possibly corresponds to TRBD1 (7 bases). Between the trimmed V and J ends, which lost 4 bases and 5 bases, there was a span of 15 bases. Germline V lookup: CDR1 SGHKS, CDR2 YYEKEE (reference sequence). This CDR3 spans 15 amino acids. The CDR3 reads CASSPRGDGTGELFF. CDR3 in DNA: TGTGCCAGCAGCCCCAGGGGGGACGGGACCGGGGAGCTGTTTTTT.

This clone appeared a single time. V usage is TRBV19 and J usage is TRBJ2-5, with TRBD2 matching 7 bases. The CDR3 runs 14 residues. The V gene's germline CDR1 is LNHDA and CDR2 SQIVND (reference sequence). After removal of 5 bases from V and 4 bases from J, the junction contained 7 bases not matched to a gene. The CDR3 DNA follows: TGTGCCAGTAGTGAGACTAGCATCCGAGAGACCCAGTACTTC. It codes for CASSETSIRETQYF.

The chain employs TRBV6-5 and TRBJ1-1; D gene ambiguous. V was pared by 4 bases and J by 3 bases, with 9 bases between. This CDR3 contains 13 residues. Germline assignment: CDR1 MNHEY and CDR2 SVGAGI. The CDR3 is CASSFRVDTEAFF. For the CDR3, the DNA is TGTGCCAGCAGTTTTCGGGTCGACACTGAAGCTTTCTTT.

The rearrangement joins TRBV28 to TRBJ1-3, with unresolved D. CDR1 is MDHEN and CDR2 is SYDVKM in the germline V gene. This CDR3 region has 16 residues. V gave up 3 bases and J gave up 0 bases, with 12 bases separating them. This CDR3 is CASSFSGWRSGNTIYF. The DNA of the CDR3 is TGTGCCAGCAGTTTTTCTGGCTGGCGCTCTGGAAACACCATATATTTT.

This clone was recorded only once. V and J are TRBV5-8 and TRBJ2-3; D perhaps matches TRBD1 (6 bases). The CDR3 runs 14 residues. With 3 bases removed from V and 2 bases from J, the gap between germline ends came to 10 bases. From germline, CDR1 is SGHTS and CDR2 YDEGEE. The CDR3, as DNA: TGTGCCAGCAGCTCCGGGACACACACAGATACGCAGTATTTT. It specifies CASSSGTHTDTQYF. The full variable domain, completed using reference TRBV5-8 and TRBJ2-3, is EAGVTQSPTHLIKTRGQQATLRCSPISGHTSVYWYQQALGLGLQFLLWYDEGEERNRGNFPPRFSGRQFPNYSSELNVNALELEDSALYLCASSSGTHTDTQYFGPGTRLTVL.

This chain joins TRBV3-1 (or the pseudogene TRBV3-2) and TRBJ2-7; D is perhaps TRBD2 (5 bases). Germline CDR1 is LGHDT and CDR2 is YNNKEL (reference sequence). The CDR3 sequence is 13 residues long. V lost 1 base to trimming and J lost 6 bases, with 10 bases between them. CDR3 sequence: CASSQVGSGEQYF. CDR3 DNA: TGTGCCAGCAGCCAAGTAGGCAGCGGCGAGCAGTACTTC.

This clone was observed once. A junction end diverges from the germline sequence, so it may reflect a read error. The CDR3 loop is CASSLDGYFSGSPTDTQYF. DNA for the CDR3: TGTGCCAGCAGTTTAGACGGATACTTTAGCGGGAGCCCCACAGATACGCAGTATTTT. V gene TRBV13 combines with J gene TRBJ2-3, with 9 bases fitting TRBD2. Germline V gives CDR1 PRHDT, CDR2 FYEKMQ (reference sequence). This CDR3 spans 19 amino acids.

V usage is TRBV27 and J usage is TRBJ1-2, with D unresolved. CDR3 length: 13 amino acids. Germline lookup yields CDR1 MNHEY and CDR2 SMNVEV (reference sequence). Between the trimmed V and J ends, which lost 5 bases and 3 bases, there was a span of 10 bases. As DNA, the CDR3 is TGTGCCAGCAGTCCCACCACCTACTATGGCTACACCTTC. It specifies CASSPTTYYGYTF.

The rearrangement uses TRBV27 and TRBJ2-1; the D gene is possibly TRBD2 (7 bases). The germline CDR1 and CDR2 sequences are MNHEY and SMNVEV (reference sequence). CDR3 length: 15 amino acids. V was trimmed by 2 bases and J by 4 bases, leaving 12 bases between them. CDR3: CASSLRGARYNEQFF. The DNA for the CDR3 is TGTGCCAGCAGTTTACGGGGGGCGCGGTACAATGAGCAGTTCTTC.

The genes are TRBV2 and TRBJ2-1; 10 bases map to TRBD1. The CDR3 spans 13 residues. CDR1 and CDR2 from the germline V gene are SNHLY and FYNNEI. V dropped 8 bases and J dropped 2; count of bases not matched to a gene: 0. The CDR3: CASGQGAYNEQFF. The CDR3, as DNA: TGTGCCAGCGGACAGGGGGCCTACAATGAGCAGTTCTTC.

This clone was counted only a few times. The J gene is TRBJ1-1, the V gene TRBV5-1, with 7 bases identical to TRBD1. The CDR3 runs to 12 residues. The J segment lost 8 bases and the V segment lost 5 bases, leaving 6 bases of the junction unmatched. The germline gives CDR1 SGHRS, CDR2 YFSETQ. CDR3 amino acids: CASRYGQDEAFF. Written as DNA, the CDR3 is TGCGCCAGCAGATACGGACAGGACGAAGCTTTCTTT.

The rearrangement links TRBV7-2 to TRBJ1-2, with TRBD1 identical over 8 bases. CDR3 length: 14 residues. Germline CDR1 SGHTA, CDR2 FQGNSA. V was pared by 3 bases and J by 7 bases, with 7 bases of the junction left unmatched. CDR3 sequence reads: CASSLNRGDGGYTF. The CDR3 DNA sequence: TGTGCCAGCAGCTTGAACAGGGGGGACGGTGGCTACACCTTC.

V gene TRBV29-1 combines with J gene TRBJ2-5; 7 bases line up with TRBD1. The trim removed 6 bases at V and 1 base at J, leaving 8 bases unmatched. CDR1 is SQVTM and CDR2 is ANQGSEA in the germline V gene. This CDR3 contains 14 residues. The CDR3 region is CSVTARGSQETQYF. CDR3 bases: TGCAGCGTCACCGCCAGGGGGAGCCAAGAGACCCAGTACTTC.

On this clone itself: The sample contains more than one DNA sequence encoding this CDR3. The chain employs TRBV7-2 and TRBJ2-5; tentatively, D is TRBD2 (5 bases). There are 14 residues in the CDR3. The germline V gene has CDR1 SGHTA and CDR2 FQGNSA. The V end lost 2 bases, the J end lost 1 base, and 8 bases lay between the germline ends. CDR3 DNA: TGTGCCAGCAGCTTAACTGGAGGCCAAGAGACCCAGTACTTC. Amino acid sequence: CASSLTGGQETQYF. Drawing the rest from reference TRBV7-2 and TRBJ2-5, the complete variable domain is GAGVSQSPSNKVTEKGKDVELRCDPISGHTALYWYRQSLGQGLEFLIYFQGNSAPDKSGLPSDRFSAERTGGSVSTLTIQRTQQEDSAVYLCASSLTGGQETQYFGPGTRLLVL.

The chain employs TRBV28 and TRBJ1-1; D is undetermined. Germline CDR1 MDHEN, CDR2 SYDVKM. V lost 6 bases and J 2 bases, leaving 7 bases between the germline ends. This CDR3 spans 12 amino acids. The DNA for the CDR3 is TGTGCCAGCAGGGACCTAAACACTGAAGCTTTCTTT. Residues: CASRDLNTEAFF.

The chain joins TRBV29-1 to TRBJ2-1, with 10 bases fitting TRBD2. The CDR3 contains 14 residues. V shed 4 bases, J shed 9 bases, and the junction held 9 bases outside the gene matches. In germline, CDR1 is SQVTM, CDR2 ANQGSEA. In nucleotides, the CDR3 is TGCAGCGTTGTTCGTCTAGCGGGAGTCCTTGAGCAGTTCTTC. Protein: CSVVRLAGVLEQFF.

The V call is TRBV3-1 (or the pseudogene TRBV3-2), the J call TRBJ2-1, with D possibly being TRBD1 or TRBD2 (5 bases each). The length of the CDR3 is 15 residues. The ends were cut back, 0 bases at V and 7 bases at J, with 13 bases in the middle. Germline V gene sequence: CDR1 LGHDT, CDR2 YNNKEL (reference sequence). CDR3 nucleotide sequence: TGTGCCAGCAGCCAAGAGGGACGCCTCCCTAATGAGCAGTTCTTC. Amino acid sequence: CASSQEGRLPNEQFF.

The chain carries TRBV7-9 and TRBJ2-3; tentative D call: TRBD2 (5 bases). Germline V gives CDR1 SEHNR, CDR2 FQNEAQ (reference sequence). The CDR3 is 17 amino acids. V was shortened by 1 base and J by 2 bases, with 16 bases between the two germline ends. The CDR3, as DNA: TGTGCCAGCAGCTTAGATTTTGGGGAGTACGACACAGATACGCAGTATTTT. Amino acid sequence: CASSLDFGEYDTDTQYF.

The V and J genes are TRBV29-1 and TRBJ2-7, with 11 bases identical to TRBD2. The CDR3 has 14 residues. Germline V lookup: CDR1 SQVTM, CDR2 ANQGSEA. J gave up 2 bases and V 4 bases, and 4 bases lay outside the gene matches. The CDR3 region is CSVALAGGPYEQYF. CDR3 nucleotides: TGCAGCGTTGCTCTAGCGGGAGGCCCCTACGAGCAGTACTTC.

The V gene is TRBV7-9, the J gene TRBJ2-6; no clear D gene. CDR3 length: 15 residues. Germline V CDR1 and CDR2: SEHNR, FQNEAQ (reference sequence). V was pared by 8 bases and J by 1 base, with 12 bases between. CDR3 sequence: CASPEAWSGANVLTF. In nucleotides, the CDR3 is TGTGCCAGCCCCGAGGCATGGTCTGGGGCCAACGTCCTGACTTTC.

The CDR3 spells CASSYGDEWRNTEAFF. The CDR3 nucleotides are TGTGCCAGCAGTTACGGGGATGAGTGGAGGAACACTGAAGCTTTCTTT. The chain recombines TRBV6-2 or TRBV6-3 with TRBJ1-1; D remains unclear. The CDR3 covers 16 residues. Germline loops: CDR1 MNHEY, CDR2 SVGEGT. The V end was cut by 2 bases, the J end by 1 base, with 14 bases between.

This clone was counted between two and nine times. The chain links TRBV7-2 to TRBJ1-5; 9 bases map to TRBD1. This CDR3 comprises 14 residues. In germline, CDR1 is SGHTA, CDR2 FQGNSA. V lost 5 bases, J lost 6 bases, and 5 bases stayed unmatched. The CDR3: CASSQQGASQPQHF. As DNA, the CDR3 is TGTGCCAGCAGCCAACAGGGGGCTAGTCAGCCCCAGCATTTT.

The chain combines TRBV21-1 with TRBJ2-1; whether TRBD2, the table's D call, matches the DNA was not checked. TRBV21-1 is flagged as a pseudogene. CDR3 length: 16 residues. CDR3 in DNA: TGTGCCAGCAGCACCGCGCCGGGACTAGCGGACAATGAGCAGTTCTTC. This sequence encodes CASSTAPGLADNEQFF.

This clone was detected a few times. The rearrangement uses TRBV7-9 and TRBJ1-1; TRBD1 is a possible D gene (5 bases). The ends were cut back, 5 bases at V and 4 bases at J, with 17 bases in the middle. The CDR3 contains 15 residues. Germline values: CDR1 SEHNR, CDR2 FQNEAQ (reference sequence). The CDR3 sequence is CASSQGPGRATEAFF. As DNA, the CDR3 is TGTGCCAGCAGCCAAGGCCCCGGCAGGGCCACTGAAGCTTTCTTT. The full variable domain, with the rest looked up from reference TRBV7-9 and TRBJ1-1, is DTGVSQNPRHKITKRGQNVTFRCDPISEHNRLYWYRQTLGQGPEFLTYFQNEAQLEKSRLLSDRFSAERPKGSFSTLEIQRTEQGDSAMYLCASSQGPGRATEAFFGQGTRLTVV.

The CDR3 sequence is CASSPAGRSYEQYF. Here the CDR3 DNA reads TGCGCCAGCAGCCCCGCAGGGCGGTCCTACGAGCAGTACTTC. The genes are TRBV4-3 and TRBJ2-7, with a tentative D call TRBD1 (5 bases). The germline CDR1 and CDR2 sequences are LGHNA and YSLEER. The CDR3 is 14 amino acids. Trimming took off 4 bases at V and 1 base at J, with 11 bases between the two ends.

This clone was observed a single time. CDR3: CASSAQTGGLHEQYF. The DNA for the CDR3 is TGTGCCAGCAGCGCACAGACAGGGGGCTTGCACGAGCAGTACTTC. The chain carries TRBV9 and TRBJ2-7, with 10 bases identical to TRBD1. Germline trimming cut 3 bases from V and 5 bases from J; bases unmatched to any gene: 8. The V gene's germline CDR1 is SGDLS and CDR2 YYNGEE. This CDR3 spans 15 amino acids.

The chain couples TRBV10-3 to TRBJ2-1, with 14 bases aligning to TRBD2. Germline values: CDR1 ENHRY, CDR2 SYGVKD. Trimming removed 6 bases from V and 4 bases from J; junction bases left unmatched: 14. CDR3 length: 19 residues. CDR3 nucleotides: TGTGCCATCAGCAATCCGGGACTAGCGGGAGCAGGGCATTACAATGAGCAGTTCTTC. It yields the protein CAISNPGLAGAGHYNEQFF.

The chain has TRBV29-1 and TRBJ1-1; D gene unclear. Germline CDR1 SQVTM, CDR2 ANQGSEA. Trimming took 4 bases from V and 9 from J, leaving 9 bases between them. The CDR3 spans 10 residues. Here the CDR3 reads CSVVLLKAFF. The CDR3 bases are TGCAGCGTTGTACTTTTGAAAGCTTTCTTT.

The CDR3 here is CASSPYIGPLRAFF. The CDR3 DNA sequence: TGTGCCAGCAGCCCCTATATAGGCCCCCTAAGGGCTTTCTTT. The rearrangement uses TRBV14 and TRBJ1-1; D is unclear. The CDR3 extends over 14 amino acids. The germline V gene encodes CDR1 SGHDN and CDR2 FVKESK. The V end lost 4 bases, the J end lost 11 bases, and 20 bases lay between the germline ends.

The CDR3 nucleotides are TGTGCCAGCAGTTCGCGGGGACGGGGGGAGACCCAGTACTTC. Encoded protein: CASSSRGRGETQYF. The chain is built from TRBV27 and TRBJ2-5; a possible D gene is TRBD2 (6 bases). The CDR3 loop spans 14 amino acids. Germline lookup yields CDR1 MNHEY and CDR2 SMNVEV (reference sequence). The V end lost 4 bases, the J end lost 5 bases, and 14 bases lay between the germline ends.

CDR3 sequence (DNA): TGCGCCAGCAGCCAAGATTTAGGGACAGGGGGCGGTCAGCCCCAGCATTTT. Its protein is CASSQDLGTGGGQPQHF. V usage is TRBV4-3 and J usage is TRBJ1-5, with 12 bases that match TRBD1. CDR3 length: 17 residues. Germline loops: CDR1 LGHNA, CDR2 YSLEER. Losses at the gene ends were 0 bases for V and 6 bases for J; bases not matched to a gene: 6.